The 18 T cell receptor beta chains presented below share a single source sample, sequenced in a study of blood T cell repertoires in COVID-19. Repertoires were generated with immunoSEQ multiplex PCR, while TCRdb's copy carries only in-frame clones and drops some. The data show roughly 200,000 clones, 70% to 90% seen once. The sequencing input was peripheral blood. All receptors derive from a woman between 25 and 40 years old with active or convalescent COVID-19.

This sequence joins TRBV2 and TRBJ1-1; 8 bases are a match to TRBD1. CDR1 is SNHLY, CDR2 FYNNEI, per germline. This CDR3 comprises 14 residues. Losses at the gene ends were 5 bases for V and 4 bases for J; bases not matched to a gene: 6. CDR3 bases: TGTGCCAGCAGTTTCGACAGGGGAGGCACTGAAGCTTTCTTT. Its protein product is CASSFDRGGTEAFF.

The CDR3 region has the DNA TGTGCCAGCAGGACAGCTAGCACAGATACGCAGTATTTT. It specifies CASRTASTDTQYF. The chain carries TRBV12-3 or TRBV12-4 and TRBJ2-3; TRBD1 is a possible D gene (5 bases). Trimming took off 6 bases at V and 0 bases at J, with 7 bases between the two ends. CDR3 size: 13 residues.

The chain joins TRBV28 to TRBJ1-1, with TRBD1 matching over 7 bases. Germline lookup yields CDR1 MDHEN and CDR2 SYDVKM. The CDR3 loop spans 15 amino acids. J was trimmed by 5 bases and V by 4 bases; bases with no gene match: 10. DNA for the CDR3: TGTGCCAGCAGTTCAGGGGGACAGCTAGGGACTGAAGCTTTCTTT. Translation: CASSSGGQLGTEAFF.

This clone appeared a single time. V usage is TRBV5-6 and J usage is TRBJ2-2; 10 positions agree with TRBD2. J was trimmed by 4 bases and V by 0 bases; bases with no gene match: 3. The CDR3 has 16 residues. In germline, CDR1 is SGHDT, CDR2 YYEEEE. The CDR3 sequence: CASSLGVAGGTGELFF. The CDR3 DNA reads TGTGCCAGCAGCTTGGGGGTAGCGGGAGGCACCGGGGAGCTGTTTTTT.

This clone is a singleton in its sample. The genes are TRBV7-2 and TRBJ1-2, with D tentatively TRBD1 (6 bases). The CDR3 runs to 13 residues. CDR1 and CDR2 (germline): SGHTA, FQGNSA. Trimming shortened V by 3 bases and J by 6 bases, and 11 bases separated the two germline ends. As DNA, the CDR3 is TGTGCCAGCAGCTTCACAGGGTTCGATGGCTACACCTTC. It yields the protein CASSFTGFDGYTF.

The chain carries TRBV24-1 and TRBJ2-1, with 8 bases identical to TRBD2. This CDR3 contains 17 residues. CDR1 KGHDR and CDR2 SFDVKD come from the germline V gene. Trimming at V came to 5 bases and at J to 3 bases, leaving 11 bases not matched to a gene. CDR3 sequence (DNA): TGTGCCACCAGTGCCTCGGGGGGGACACCTGACTACAATGAGCAGTTCTTC. It translates to CATSASGGTPDYNEQFF.

The chain recombines TRBV3-1 (or the pseudogene TRBV3-2) with TRBJ1-2; possibly TRBD1 for D (6 bases). Trimming pared 4 bases from V and 0 bases from J, leaving 21 bases between. The germline V gene encodes CDR1 LGHDT and CDR2 YNNKEL (reference sequence). The CDR3 runs to 18 residues. CDR3 in amino acids: CASSLSYGPGVTNYGYTF. The CDR3 region has the DNA TGTGCCAGCAGCCTCTCTTATGGGCCAGGGGTCACTAACTATGGCTACACCTTC.

The chain joins TRBV3-1 (or the pseudogene TRBV3-2) to TRBJ1-1; D is uncertain. The CDR3 consists of 13 residues. The V gene lost 2 bases and the J gene lost 2 bases, with 6 bases spanning the gap. Germline CDR1 and CDR2: LGHDT and YNNKEL (reference sequence). CDR3 sequence (DNA): TGTGCCAGCAGCCAAACAGATAACACTGAAGCTTTCTTT. This sequence encodes CASSQTDNTEAFF.

The genes are TRBV7-9 and TRBJ2-7, with TRBD1 matching over 11 bases. Germline CDR1 is SEHNR and CDR2 is FQNEAQ (reference sequence). The CDR3 runs to 16 residues. The V gene end was trimmed by 5 bases and the J gene end by 6 bases; junction bases not matched to a gene: 12. The CDR3 DNA reads TGTGCCAGCAGCGGGTGGACAGGGGGCGCGTTACGCGAGCAGTACTTC. This sequence encodes CASSGWTGGALREQYF.

The chain links TRBV11-3 to TRBJ2-3; 9 bases line up with TRBD1. CDR1 is SGHNT and CDR2 is YENEEA in the germline V gene. With V trimmed by 3 bases and J by 5 bases, 6 bases remained unmatched. The CDR3 consists of 15 residues. The CDR3 DNA is TGTGCCAGCAGCTTTTTACAGGGGGCTGAAGATACGCAGTATTTT. The encoded protein is CASSFLQGAEDTQYF.

This chain connects TRBV4-1 to TRBJ2-7; 9 bases agree with TRBD2. CDR3 length equals 15 residues. The V gene end was trimmed by 1 base and the J gene end by 1 base; junction bases not matched to a gene: 2. CDR1 MGHRA and CDR2 YSYEKL come from the germline V gene. The CDR3 region has the DNA TGCGCCAGCAGCCAAGCGACTAGCGGATCCTACGAGCAGTACTTC. The encoded protein is CASSQATSGSYEQYF.

This clone was observed a single time. CDR3 amino acids: CASSLASEAFF. The CDR3 DNA is TGTGCCAGCAGTTTGGCTTCCGAAGCTTTCTTT. The rearrangement joins TRBV12-3 or TRBV12-4 to TRBJ1-1; no firm D call. Trimming stripped 3 bases from V and 8 bases from J, with 7 bases between. This CDR3 region has 11 residues.

The chain joins TRBV4-1 to TRBJ1-2; tentative D call: TRBD1 (6 bases). Trimming cost V 0 bases and J 0 bases, with 17 bases left between them. Germline V gene data show CDR1 as MGHRA and CDR2 as YSYEKL. There are 18 residues in the CDR3. CDR3: CASSQEGAGTLSNYGYTF. In DNA, the CDR3 is TGCGCCAGCAGCCAAGAGGGGGCAGGAACACTGTCTAACTATGGCTACACCTTC.

This chain uses TRBV4-1 with TRBJ2-1, with 10 bases identical to TRBD2. V lost 6 bases, J lost 4 bases, and 12 bases stayed unmatched. Germline V gene data show CDR1 as MGHRA and CDR2 as YSYEKL. The CDR3 spans 17 residues. Here the CDR3 reads CASRPSPYSGRYNEQFF. CDR3 bases: TGCGCCAGCAGACCCTCCCCTTATAGCGGGAGGTACAATGAGCAGTTCTTC.

This clone appeared a single time. The rearrangement uses TRBV24-1 and TRBJ2-1; the D gene is possibly TRBD1 (6 bases). Germline V lookup: CDR1 KGHDR, CDR2 SFDVKD. V gave up 0 bases and J gave up 2 bases, with 13 bases separating them. The CDR3 spans 17 residues. The CDR3 nucleotides are TGTGCCACCAGTGATTTGAAGTCCAGGGGCACCTACAATGAGCAGTTCTTC. Its protein product is CATSDLKSRGTYNEQFF.

This clone was observed a handful of times. V and J are TRBV7-9 and TRBJ1-3, with D uncertain. Germline assignment: CDR1 SEHNR and CDR2 FQNEAQ (reference sequence). V was cut by 3 bases and J by 0 bases, with 6 bases left in between. The CDR3 contains 14 residues. The CDR3 protein is CASSFASSGNTIYF. Written as DNA, the CDR3 is TGTGCCAGCAGCTTCGCTAGCTCTGGAAACACCATATATTTT.

The chain has TRBV5-4 and TRBJ1-2; D possibly corresponds to TRBD1 (5 bases). The V end was cut by 1 base, the J end by 8 bases, with 12 bases between. The CDR3 runs to 13 residues. In germline, CDR1 is SGHNT, CDR2 YYREEE (reference sequence). As DNA, the CDR3 is TGTGCCAGCAGCTTGATTTTCAGGGAAGGCTACACCTTC. Its translation is CASSLIFREGYTF.

J is TRBJ2-2 and V is TRBV4-2; 7 bases agree with TRBD1. In germline, CDR1 is LGHNA, CDR2 YNFKEQ. The CDR3 is 17 residues long. With 1 base clipped from V and 5 bases from J, the junction kept 10 bases outside the gene matches. In nucleotides, the CDR3 is TGTGCCAGCAGCCAAGCCCCTCCCGAACAGGGGACCGGGGAGCTGTTTTTT. This encodes CASSQAPPEQGTGELFF.